This TCR beta chain was retrieved from a study of blood T cell repertoires in COVID-19. Study as a whole: From the United States, Italy and Spain came samples of acute and convalescent COVID-19. PBMCs, B-cell-depleted T cells, or T cells were the source of the cDNA or gDNA that made up the material.

As handled by the study authors: It was from reference gene primer amplification that nucleated cell counts were estimated. Some clones are missing from TCRdb's copy, which holds only in-frame ones; the method was immunoSEQ multiplex PCR. Clone size and the V and J calls come from that table; the DNA yielded D and trimming. This table has some 260,000 clones, 70% to 90% appearing once. This CDR3 is built from 15 residues. Germline CDR1 reads LNHNV; CDR2 reads YYDKDF (reference sequence). Trimming pared 1 base from V and 0 bases from J, leaving 7 bases between. Sequenced sample: peripheral blood. The clonotype originates from a woman aged 40 to 55 who had recovered from COVID-19. The chain couples TRBV15 to TRBJ2-1; TRBD1 might be the D (5 bases). The CDR3 bases are TGTGCCACCAGCAGAGGCCAGGGCTCCTACAATGAGCAGTTCTTC. Its translation is CATSRGQGSYNEQFF.